The 2 T cell receptor beta chains reported below all come from one sample, sequenced in a study of CD8 T cells in Susac syndrome. Random hexamers were used to reverse transcribe about 0.45 to 1 ug of RNA. TCRdb ran MiXCR on the immunoSEQ multiplex PCR reads and lists one entry per CDR3 protein. There are hundreds of thousands of distinct CDR3 sequences in the sample; 85% to 95% occur only once, and approximately 0.07% lies in the top ten. Sequenced material: CD4+ T cells from PBMCs. The origin of the receptors is a human donor with multiple sclerosis.

The CDR3 spells CASSEAGGRGADTQYF. The CDR3 DNA is TGTGCCAGCAGTGAAGCGGGGGGCAGGGGCGCAGATACGCAGTATTTT. The chain is built from TRBV6-1 and TRBJ2-3, with D perhaps matching TRBD1 or TRBD2 (6 bases each). V lost 0 bases, J lost 4 bases, and 14 bases lay in between. Germline V gene data show CDR1 as MNHNS and CDR2 as SASEGT. There are 16 residues in the CDR3.

The chain links TRBV20-1 to TRBJ2-5; TRBD1 is a possible D gene (6 bases). The CDR3 spans 14 residues. The ends were cut back, 3 bases at V and 0 bases at J, with 11 bases in the middle. The germline V gene has CDR1 DFQATT and CDR2 SNEGSKA (reference sequence). CDR3 region: CSASRGQYQETQYF. CDR3 nucleotides: TGCAGTGCTAGCAGGGGCCAGTACCAAGAGACCCAGTACTTC.